What follows are 8 T cell receptor beta chains derived from one specimen sequenced in a study of blood T cell repertoires in COVID-19. Here immunoSEQ multiplex PCR was the method, and the copy in TCRdb shows in-frame clones only, minus some. The sample includes some 78,000 clones, 84% seen only once; the top ten take roughly 3.5%. Sample: peripheral blood. Receptors were obtained from a man aged 45 to 65 with acute or convalescent COVID-19.

This chain joins TRBV5-1 and TRBJ1-4; tentative D call: TRBD1 (5 bases). The germline V gene has CDR1 SGHRS and CDR2 YFSETQ. Between the trimmed V and J ends, which lost 6 bases and 5 bases, there was a span of 17 bases. CDR3 length: 15 residues. The chain's CDR3 is CASNRGLVLNEKLFF. DNA of the CDR3: TGCGCCAGCAACCGGGGACTGGTACTGAATGAAAAACTGTTTTTT. Based on the CDR3 plus reference TRBV5-1 and TRBJ1-4, the full variable domain is KAGVTQTPRYLIKTRGQQVTLSCSPISGHRSVSWYQQTPGQGLQFLFEYFSETQRNKGNFPGRFSGRQFSNSRSEMNVSTLELGDSALYLCASNRGLVLNEKLFFGSGTQLSVL.

Only one count was recorded for this clone. This chain uses TRBV6-5 with TRBJ1-6; D is ambiguous. Germline CDR1 is MNHEY and CDR2 is SVGAGI. V was pared by 0 bases and J by 0 bases, with 6 bases between. There are 16 residues in the CDR3. CDR3 nucleotides: TGTGCCAGCAGTTACTCGCCGAGCTCCTATAATTCACCCCTCCACTTT. Its translation: CASSYSPSSYNSPLHF.

This rearrangement joins TRBV5-6 to TRBJ1-2, with 7 bases matching TRBD1. Per germline, CDR1 SGHDT and CDR2 YYEEEE. J lost 14 bases, V lost 4 bases, and 8 bases had no gene match. The CDR3 spans 11 residues. This CDR3 is CASSRQGLETF. CDR3 bases: TGTGCCAGCAGCAGACAGGGATTAGAAACCTTC.

This chain links TRBV11-1 with TRBJ2-7; the D gene is possibly TRBD1 (5 bases). The germline gives CDR1 SGHAT, CDR2 FQDESV (reference sequence). Deletions cut 1 base from V and 11 bases from J, with 15 bases between. This CDR3 region has 13 residues. In nucleotides, the CDR3 is TGTGCCAGCAGCTTAGTTCGGCAGGGCGAAGAGTACTTC. Translating gives CASSLVRQGEEYF.

The chain recombines TRBV2 with TRBJ2-5; 8 bases agree with TRBD2. With 4 bases clipped from V and 5 bases from J, the junction kept 6 bases outside the gene matches. This CDR3 spans 14 amino acids. CDR1 is SNHLY, CDR2 FYNNEI, per germline. The CDR3 nucleotides are TGTGCCAGCAGTGGGGGGACTAGGAGTGAGACCCAGTACTTC. Its protein is CASSGGTRSETQYF.

The V gene is TRBV6-6, the J gene TRBJ1-1, with TRBD1 matching 7 bases. The V gene end was trimmed by 5 bases and the J gene end by 7 bases; junction bases not matched to a gene: 10. Germline lookup yields CDR1 MNHNY and CDR2 SVGAGI (reference sequence). The CDR3 runs 14 residues. The CDR3: CASSPHTGAGEAFF. CDR3 DNA: TGTGCCAGCAGTCCCCACACAGGGGCGGGTGAAGCTTTCTTT.

The chain employs TRBV6-5 and TRBJ2-7, with unresolved D. Germline CDR1 MNHEY, CDR2 SVGAGI. The CDR3 length is 14 residues. The V and J ends lost 2 bases and 1 base respectively, with 9 bases between them. Here the CDR3 reads CASSYNPGSYEQYF. CDR3 DNA sequence: TGTGCCAGCAGTTACAACCCCGGGTCCTACGAGCAGTACTTC.

This chain links TRBV11-3 with TRBJ2-4; D gene ambiguous. Trimming pared 5 bases from V and 0 bases from J, leaving 17 bases between. The V gene's germline CDR1 is SGHNT and CDR2 YENEEA. CDR3 size: 17 residues. CDR3 amino acids: CASSPSAQLLAKNIQYF. The CDR3 coding sequence is TGTGCCAGCAGCCCGTCAGCGCAGTTACTAGCCAAAAACATTCAGTACTTC.